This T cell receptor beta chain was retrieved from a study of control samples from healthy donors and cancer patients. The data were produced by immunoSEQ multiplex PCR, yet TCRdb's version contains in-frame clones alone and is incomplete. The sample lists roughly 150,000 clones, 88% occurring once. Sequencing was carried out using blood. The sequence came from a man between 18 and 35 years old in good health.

CDR3 residues: CASSRSWGGTQYF. In nucleotides, the CDR3 is TGCGCCAGCAGCCGTTCGTGGGGTGGTACGCAGTATTTT. V usage is TRBV4-3 and J usage is TRBJ2-3; D unresolved. This CDR3 region has 13 residues. Germline lookup yields CDR1 LGHNA and CDR2 YSLEER. V lost 4 bases and J 8 bases, leaving 13 bases between the germline ends.